One sample yielded the 23 T cell receptor beta chains listed below, sequenced in a study of T cell responses to AZD1222 COVID-19 vaccine. The assay was immunoSEQ multiplex PCR, and TCRdb's table has in-frame clones only and misses some. The sample has about 120,000 clones; approximately 85% are singletons. Sequenced here: peripheral blood, sampled on day 0 of AZD1222 vaccination. The receptors come from an adult in good health.

This chain connects TRBV27 to TRBJ1-5, with TRBD1 identical over 9 bases. Germline lookup yields CDR1 MNHEY and CDR2 SMNVEV (reference sequence). CDR3 size: 18 residues. J was trimmed by 1 base and V by 5 bases; bases with no gene match: 12. The CDR3 nucleotides read TGTGCCAGCAGTATTTACGACAGGGGGAATGGGAGCAATCAGCCCCAGCATTTT. Translation: CASSIYDRGNGSNQPQHF.

The chain is built from TRBV19 and TRBJ1-5; 7 bases fit TRBD1. The CDR3 is made up of 14 amino acids. The germline V gene has CDR1 LNHDA and CDR2 SQIVND (reference sequence). The ends lost 5 bases at V and 7 bases at J; junction bases unmatched: 8. In DNA form, the CDR3 reads TGTGCCAGTAGTCCAACAGGGGTCCGGCAGCCCCAGCATTTT. Encoded protein: CASSPTGVRQPQHF.

This chain connects TRBV10-2 to TRBJ1-1; D not certain. V was cut by 6 bases and J by 3 bases, with 11 bases left in between. The CDR3 runs to 13 residues. The germline gives CDR1 WSHSY, CDR2 SAAADI. The CDR3 sequence is CASRWTEDTEAFF. The CDR3 DNA reads as TGCGCCAGCAGATGGACGGAGGACACTGAAGCTTTCTTT.

V and J are TRBV24-1 and TRBJ2-7; 7 bases line up with TRBD2. Germline V gives CDR1 KGHDR, CDR2 SFDVKD. J was trimmed by 3 bases and V by 4 bases; bases with no gene match: 14. CDR3 length: 17 amino acids. CDR3 protein: CATSEAMGSSGRYEQYF. CDR3 bases: TGTGCCACCAGTGAGGCTATGGGGAGTAGCGGGCGCTACGAGCAGTACTTC.

This rearrangement joins TRBV2 to TRBJ2-5, with unresolved D. The germline V and J ends were trimmed by 8 bases and 4 bases, with 2 bases remaining between them. CDR3 length: 9 residues. Germline V gene lookup returns CDR1 SNHLY and CDR2 FYNNEI. This CDR3 reads CASLETQYF. DNA of the CDR3: TGTGCCAGCCTAGAGACCCAGTACTTC.

The chain carries TRBV5-1 and TRBJ2-1; the D is unclear. V was pared by 6 bases and J by 5 bases, with 9 bases between. This CDR3 region has 12 residues. Germline V gene sequence: CDR1 SGHRS, CDR2 YFSETQ. This chain's CDR3 is CASTLNHNEQFF. The CDR3 region has the DNA TGCGCCAGCACTCTTAACCACAATGAGCAGTTCTTC.

The genes are TRBV11-3 and TRBJ2-3; D is perhaps TRBD2 (8 bases). V was cut by 6 bases and J by 2 bases, with 18 bases left in between. Per the germline V gene, CDR1 is SGHNT and CDR2 is YENEEA. The CDR3 totals 16 residues. Written as DNA, the CDR3 is TGTGCCAGCAGTGGGGGGACAGCGGGAGACACAGATACGCAGTATTTT. It is translated as CASSGGTAGDTDTQYF.

V and J are TRBV7-2 and TRBJ1-4; 7 nucleotides match TRBD1. V lost 5 bases to trimming and J lost 11 bases; unmatched junction nucleotides: 14. CDR3 length: 15 residues. The germline V gene has CDR1 SGHTA and CDR2 FQGNSA. The DNA of the CDR3 is TGTGCCAGCAGCCTAAATAGAGTGCGAGGGGGCAAACTGTTTTTT. Translated: CASSLNRVRGGKLFF.

The V call is TRBV5-6, the J call TRBJ1-2, with D maybe TRBD1 (5 bases). CDR3 length equals 14 residues. Trimming took off 0 bases at V and 4 bases at J, with 10 bases between the two ends. In germline, CDR1 is SGHDT, CDR2 YYEEEE. CDR3 sequence: CASSLVQALYGYTF. CDR3 nucleotide sequence: TGTGCCAGCAGCTTGGTACAGGCCCTCTATGGCTACACCTTC.

This clone has just a few counts. This sequence joins TRBV27 and TRBJ1-3; a weak D match, TRBD1 (5 bases). The CDR3 has 17 residues. V lost 5 bases to trimming and J lost 1 base, with 18 bases between them. CDR1 and CDR2 from the germline V gene are MNHEY and SMNVEV (reference sequence). The CDR3: CASSPKGLYYSGNTIYF. CDR3 bases: TGTGCCAGCAGTCCAAAGGGACTTTACTATTCTGGAAACACCATATATTTT.

The V gene is TRBV21-1, the J gene TRBJ2-7; TRBD1, the D gene given by the table, was not confirmed from the DNA. TRBV21-1 is tagged as a pseudogene. The CDR3 has 13 residues. CDR3 loop: CASSKQVTYEQYF. The DNA of the CDR3 is TGTGCCAGCAGCAAACAGGTAACCTACGAGCAGTACTTC.

This chain connects TRBV15 to TRBJ1-4, with 11 positions matching TRBD1. CDR3 size: 16 residues. Germline V CDR1 and CDR2: LNHNV, YYDKDF (reference sequence). The junction had 6 bases not matched to a gene; V was cut back by 0 bases and J by 9 bases. The CDR3 DNA reads as TGTGCCACCAGCAGAGATGCCGGGACAGGGGGTCAAAAACTGTTTTTT. Translating gives CATSRDAGTGGQKLFF.

The chain carries TRBV30 and TRBJ1-1, with no clear D. The length of the CDR3 is 13 residues. Trimming cost V 1 base and J 5 bases, with 11 bases left between them. Germline loops: CDR1 GTSNPN, CDR2 SVGIG (reference sequence). The DNA for the CDR3 is TGTGCCTGGAGTGAGGAGTCCAGGACTGAAGCTTTCTTT. This gives the protein CAWSEESRTEAFF.

In this sample, this clone turned up a few times. The rearrangement uses TRBV27 and TRBJ1-2; D call uncertain. Germline V gene data show CDR1 as MNHEY and CDR2 as SMNVEV (reference sequence). CDR3 length equals 14 residues. V was clipped by 2 bases and J by 5 bases, with 12 bases between them. CDR3 sequence: CASSLGPGGYGYTF. For the CDR3, the DNA is TGTGCCAGCAGTTTAGGTCCGGGCGGTTATGGCTACACCTTC.

This clone was counted only a few times. The genes are TRBV7-8 and TRBJ1-6, with TRBD1 as a possible D gene (5 bases). The ends were cut back, 6 bases at V and 7 bases at J, with 16 bases in the middle. The CDR3 consists of 15 residues. CDR1 SGHVS and CDR2 FQNEAQ come from the germline V gene. The CDR3 bases are TGTGCCAGCAGTCACCCGGGGGGGGAGAATTCACCCCTCCACTTT. Amino acids: CASSHPGGENSPLHF. Together with reference TRBV7-8 and TRBJ1-6, the CDR3 gives the full variable domain: GAGVSQSPRYKVAKRGQDVALRCDPISGHVSLFWYQQALGQGPEFLTYFQNEAQLDKSGLPSDRFFAERPEGSVSTLKIQRTQQEDSAVYLCASSHPGGENSPLHFGNGTRLTVT.

The chain couples TRBV12-5 to TRBJ2-7; a possible D gene is TRBD1 (5 bases). V was shortened by 7 bases and J by 0 bases, with 10 bases between the two germline ends. This CDR3 region has 13 residues. Germline loops: CDR1 LGHNT, CDR2 FRNRAP. CDR3 coding DNA: TGTGCTAGTGCCCCGGACAACTCCTACGAGCAGTACTTC. It codes for CASAPDNSYEQYF.

V and J are TRBV2 and TRBJ1-4; no definite D call. This CDR3 contains 13 residues. The ends were cut back, 3 bases at V and 11 bases at J, with 13 bases in the middle. The V gene's germline CDR1 is SNHLY and CDR2 FYNNEI. The CDR3 DNA follows: TGTGCCAGCAGTGATTCTGTAACCGGGAAACTGTTTTTT. As protein: CASSDSVTGKLFF.

The chain has TRBV20-1 and TRBJ2-5; D possibly corresponds to TRBD2 (5 bases). V was cut by 3 bases and J by 2 bases, with 16 bases left in between. Germline V gene sequence: CDR1 DFQATT, CDR2 SNEGSKA (reference sequence). The CDR3 extends over 15 amino acids. The CDR3 protein is CSASQIASGQETQYF. In nucleotides, the CDR3 is TGCAGTGCTAGTCAAATAGCGTCGGGGCAAGAGACCCAGTACTTC.

The chain has TRBV19 and TRBJ1-1, with a possible D match to TRBD1 (5 bases). This CDR3 is 13 amino acids long. V lost 1 base and J lost 10, with 13 bases in between. CDR1 is LNHDA, CDR2 SQIVND, per germline (reference sequence). The CDR3 DNA follows: TGTGCCAGTAGTATAGTCGAGGGGCCGGGAGCTTTCTTT. It encodes CASSIVEGPGAFF.

With regard to this clone: Other DNA sequences in this specimen translate into the identical CDR3. V gene TRBV19 combines with J gene TRBJ1-1; possible D gene TRBD1, 6 bases. Germline CDR1 and CDR2: LNHDA and SQIVND (reference sequence). This CDR3 comprises 14 residues. Deletions cut 4 bases from V and 1 base from J, with 10 bases between. The CDR3 here is CASSNGGWNTEAFF. In DNA form, the CDR3 reads TGTGCCAGTAGTAATGGGGGCTGGAACACTGAAGCTTTCTTT.

V is TRBV5-1 and J is TRBJ1-6; 8 positions agree with TRBD1. V lost 1 base and J lost 7; bases outside the gene matches: 4. Per germline, CDR1 SGHRS and CDR2 YFSETQ. The CDR3 is 15 residues long. The DNA for the CDR3 is TGCGCCAGCAGCTTGACCGGGACAGGAAATTCACCCCTCCACTTT. Translation gives CASSLTGTGNSPLHF.

This chain uses TRBV6-5 with TRBJ1-2; 7 bases are shared with TRBD1. After removal of 5 bases from V and 7 bases from J, the junction contained 4 bases not matched to a gene. The CDR3 spans 12 residues. Germline CDR1 reads MNHEY; CDR2 reads SVGAGI. The CDR3 DNA reads as TGTGCCAGCAGTCGGGACAGACGTGGCTACACCTTC. It specifies CASSRDRRGYTF.

The J gene is TRBJ1-2, the V gene TRBV6-5, with a tentative D call TRBD1 (6 bases). CDR1 MNHEY and CDR2 SVGAGI come from the germline V gene. V shed 6 bases and J shed 10 bases, with 15 bases lying between them. This CDR3 contains 12 residues. The CDR3 DNA is TGTGCCAGCAGCCTTGACAGGACCGACTACACCTTC. It specifies CASSLDRTDYTF.